There are many counts of the clone carrying this T cell receptor beta chain. This sample is drawn from a study of blood T cell repertoires in COVID-19. Study-wide context: COVID-19 samples, acute and convalescent, were from the United States, Italy and Spain. In each case, the material was cDNA or gDNA derived from T cells, B-cell-depleted T cells, or PBMCs.

Per the original methods: It was from reference gene primer amplification that nucleated cell counts were estimated. The method was immunoSEQ multiplex PCR; TCRdb's version includes in-frame clones alone and lacks a portion of them. The DNA gave D and trimming, while V, J and clone size come from that table. The sample yields some 350,000 clones, around nine tenths seen once. Germline values: CDR1 MRHNA, CDR2 SNTAGT. After removal of 3 bases from V and 6 bases from J, the junction contained 4 bases not matched to a gene. There are 13 residues in the CDR3. The chain carries TRBV6-4 and TRBJ1-2; 7 nucleotides line up with TRBD1. The sequence was collected from a woman aged 18-35 years who had recovered from COVID-19. Specimen: peripheral blood. In DNA form, the CDR3 reads TGTGCCAGCAGTGAATCGACAGGGAATGGCTACACCTTC. Protein: CASSESTGNGYTF.